These 14 T cell receptor beta chains share one sample of origin, sequenced in a study of cytomegalovirus exposure and HLA in healthy donors. Researchers ran the PCR with 60 Vbeta and 13 Jbeta primers. Libraries were prepared by immunoSEQ multiplex PCR; TCRdb keeps only in-frame clonotypes and omits some of them. The sample consists of 160,000 or so clones, about 80% of them appearing once. The material sequenced was PBMCs. These receptors all stem from a woman between 35 and 50 years old in good health and CMV-seronegative.

The genes are TRBV30 and TRBJ1-2, with unresolved D. Trimming cost V 2 bases and J 4 bases, with 8 bases left between them. The germline CDR1 and CDR2 sequences are GTSNPN and SVGIG (reference sequence). The CDR3 sequence is 12 residues long. The CDR3 is CAWSSKTYGYTF. In DNA form, the CDR3 reads TGTGCCTGGAGTTCTAAAACCTATGGCTACACCTTC.

The chain combines TRBV5-1 with TRBJ2-3, with a possible D match to TRBD2 (5 bases). With 0 bases removed from V and 2 bases from J, the gap between germline ends came to 25 bases. CDR1 SGHRS and CDR2 YFSETQ come from the germline V gene. The CDR3 has 20 residues. CDR3 nucleotides: TGCGCCAGCAGCTTGGTCGGGTTAGGGCCTGGGCGGGCTCTCACAGATACGCAGTATTTT. It codes for CASSLVGLGPGRALTDTQYF. Full variable domain (outside the CDR3, taken from reference TRBV5-1 and TRBJ2-3): KAGVTQTPRYLIKTRGQQVTLSCSPISGHRSVSWYQQTPGQGLQFLFEYFSETQRNKGNFPGRFSGRQFSNSRSEMNVSTLELGDSALYLCASSLVGLGPGRALTDTQYFGPGTRLTVL.

This chain joins TRBV6-1 and TRBJ1-2; the D gene is possibly TRBD1 (6 bases). Trimming left V 6 bases short and J 3 bases short, with 14 bases between. CDR1 is MNHNS, CDR2 SASEGT, per germline. This CDR3 spans 14 amino acids. The DNA of the CDR3 is TGTGCCAGCAGCTACAGGGTAAAGGACTATGGCTACACCTTC. Its protein product is CASSYRVKDYGYTF.

V gene TRBV5-8 combines with J gene TRBJ2-5; D may be TRBD1 (6 bases). There are 14 residues in the CDR3. V was shortened by 5 bases and J by 0 bases, with 11 bases between the two germline ends. Germline V gene data show CDR1 as SGHTS and CDR2 as YDEGEE. As DNA, the CDR3 is TGTGCCAGCAGTACAGGGACGCACCAAGAGACCCAGTACTTC. It specifies CASSTGTHQETQYF.

The sample holds one count of this clone. The chain carries TRBV18 and TRBJ1-2; perhaps TRBD1 as D (6 bases). Per germline, CDR1 KGHSH and CDR2 LQKENI. There are 15 residues in the CDR3. V shed 6 bases and J shed 6 bases, with 20 bases lying between them. DNA for the CDR3: TGTGCCAGCTCGCCTTACCGGGACATTACCGATGGCTACACCTTC. Encoded protein: CASSPYRDITDGYTF. Full variable domain (remainder filled in from reference TRBV18 and TRBJ1-2): NAGVMQNPRHLVRRRGQEARLRCSPMKGHSHVYWYRQLPEEGLKFMVYLQKENIIDESGMPKERFSAEFPKEGPSILRIQQVVRGDSAAYFCASSPYRDITDGYTFGSGTRLTVV.

The genes are TRBV12-1 and TRBJ1-2; TRBD1, as called in the table, went unchecked against the DNA. TRBV12-1 is deemed a pseudogene. This CDR3 spans 13 amino acids. CDR3 nucleotides: TGTGCCAGCCTAGGGGTCTCCCCCTATGGCTACACCTTC. Translated: CASLGVSPYGYTF.

The chain links TRBV29-1 to TRBJ2-3; D is unclear. With 7 bases removed from V and 5 bases from J, the gap between germline ends came to 19 bases. The CDR3 totals 14 residues. CDR1 and CDR2 from the germline V gene are SQVTM and ANQGSEA. The CDR3 DNA reads TGCAGCGGCAAAAGGTCCACAGCTGGAGATACGCAGTATTTT. Its translation: CSGKRSTAGDTQYF.

Written as DNA, the CDR3 is TGTGCCAGTAGCTGGGGGGTCGGGTGTCCCCAGCATTTT. Translation gives CASSWGVGCPQHF. V usage is TRBV19 and J usage is TRBJ1-5, with a weak D call TRBD1 (5 bases). Trimming pared 6 bases from V and 10 bases from J, leaving 16 bases between. The CDR3 is made up of 13 amino acids. Germline V gene data show CDR1 as LNHDA and CDR2 as SQIVND (reference sequence).

This chain connects TRBV29-1 to TRBJ2-7; 7 nucleotides line up with TRBD2. The CDR3 has 11 residues. The germline V gene encodes CDR1 SQVTM and CDR2 ANQGSEA. The ends lost 6 bases at V and 5 bases at J; junction bases unmatched: 4. The CDR3 loop is CSVARGDEQYF. The DNA for the CDR3 is TGCAGCGTGGCCCGGGGGGACGAGCAGTACTTC.

The V call is TRBV10-3, the J call TRBJ1-3, with a weak D call TRBD1 (5 bases). Germline CDR1 and CDR2: ENHRY and SYGVKD. Trimming removed 2 bases from V and 0 bases from J, with 14 bases in between. The CDR3 totals 17 residues. The CDR3 region is CAISEAGLTSSGNTIYF. CDR3 DNA: TGTGCCATCAGTGAGGCGGGACTTACGAGCTCTGGAAACACCATATATTTT.

This rearrangement joins TRBV28 to TRBJ2-7; tentatively, D is TRBD1 (5 bases). Trimming left V 1 base short and J 7 bases short, with 14 bases between. Germline V gene lookup returns CDR1 MDHEN and CDR2 SYDVKM. CDR3 length equals 14 residues. As DNA, the CDR3 is TGTGCCAGCAGTTTATCTCAGGGTCCTCAAGAGCAGTACTTC. Amino acid sequence: CASSLSQGPQEQYF.

This rearrangement joins TRBV11-3 to TRBJ1-2; unclear D gene. The V end lost 2 bases, the J end lost 1 base, and 8 bases lay between the germline ends. The CDR3 loop spans 14 amino acids. From germline, CDR1 is SGHNT and CDR2 YENEEA. Written as DNA, the CDR3 is TGTGCCAGCAGCTTACACAGCCTTAACTATGGCTACACCTTC. Translation gives CASSLHSLNYGYTF. Together with reference TRBV11-3 and TRBJ1-2, the CDR3 gives the full variable domain: EAGVVQSPRYKIIEKKQPVAFWCNPISGHNTLYWYLQNLGQGPELLIRYENEEAVDDSQLPKDRFSAERLKGVDSTLKIQPAELGDSAVYLCASSLHSLNYGYTFGSGTRLTVV.

This chain connects TRBV6-1 to TRBJ1-3; D is uncertain. Germline V lookup: CDR1 MNHNS, CDR2 SASEGT. V was cut by 5 bases and J by 0 bases, with 5 bases left in between. The CDR3 length is 13 residues. In DNA, the CDR3 is TGTGCCAGCAGTCTTCGCTCTGGAAACACCATATATTTT. Amino acid sequence: CASSLRSGNTIYF.

V and J are TRBV11-2 and TRBJ1-1; TRBD1 might be the D (6 bases). The V and J ends lost 1 base and 5 bases respectively, with 14 bases between them. The CDR3 consists of 15 residues. Germline V CDR1 and CDR2: SGHAT, FQNNGV. CDR3 region: CASSLAAGVKTEAFF. The CDR3 bases are TGTGCCAGCAGCTTAGCCGCAGGGGTAAAAACTGAAGCTTTCTTT. The variable domain in full, with the rest retrieved from reference TRBV11-2 and TRBJ1-1, is EAGVAQSPRYKIIEKRQSVAFWCNPISGHATLYWYQQILGQGPKLLIQFQNNGVVDDSQLPKDRFSAERLKGVDSTLKIQPAKLEDSAVYLCASSLAAGVKTEAFFGQGTRLTVV.